This TCR beta chain was captured by sequencing in a study of blood T cell repertoires in COVID-19. As for the study in general: Samples representing acute and convalescent COVID-19 were sourced from the United States, Italy and Spain. T cells, B-cell-depleted T cells, or PBMCs supplied cDNA or gDNA.

The germline gives CDR1 MNHEY, CDR2 SMNVEV (reference sequence). The CDR3 contains 16 residues. Trimming left V 6 bases short and J 3 bases short, with 18 bases between. In the original analysis: Reference gene primers were amplified, and this amplification served to estimate nucleated cell counts. The protocol was immunoSEQ multiplex PCR, while the TCRdb copy is restricted to in-frame clones and leaves out a portion. D and trimming were read from the DNA, whereas the V and J calls and clone size are those reported in that table. The sample yields fewer than 250,000 clones, approximately 85% seen once.

This rearrangement joins TRBV27 to TRBJ1-5; tentative D call: TRBD1 (5 bases). Sample: peripheral blood. The TCR was taken from a man in his forties or fifties with acute or convalescent COVID-19. This CDR3 reads CASRRGTGGVNQPQHF. CDR3 DNA sequence: TGTGCCAGCAGAAGGGGAACGGGGGGGGTCAATCAGCCCCAGCATTTT.